This note documents a single T cell receptor beta chain sequence. This sample was taken from a study of T cell repertoires in ileal Crohn's disease. Study as a whole: Every patient was operated on for stricturing (roughly 61%) or penetrating (about 40%) complications.

The table came from immunoSEQ multiplex PCR; TCRdb's copy has only in-frame clones and leaves some out. The table includes fewer than 4,500 clones, 69% detected once. V was clipped by 3 bases and J by 2 bases; unmatched bases: 5. This CDR3 has 15 amino acids. Germline V gives CDR1 LGHNA, CDR2 YSLEER. The clonotype was recovered from an adult with Crohn's disease. This rearrangement joins TRBV4-3 to TRBJ2-5, with 8 positions matching TRBD2. Specimen: ileal tissue. CDR3 amino acids: CASSQGRGGQETQYF. CDR3 DNA: TGCGCCAGCAGCCAGGGGCGCGGGGGGCAAGAGACCCAGTACTTC.